This T cell receptor (beta chain) derives from a study of neurological immune-mediated disorders. Study results and limitations: Phylogenetic grouping put 18 of 34 multiple sclerosis patients' repertoires into one related-CDR3 cluster, a possible signature.

TCRdb ran MiXCR on the 5' RACE reads and lists one entry per CDR3 protein. The profile shows over 45,000 distinct CDR3 sequences, around 3.5% of them singletons. This CDR3 is built from 16 residues. Germline lookup yields CDR1 DFQATT and CDR2 SNEGSKA (reference sequence). V shed 0 bases and J 5 bases; nucleotides not matched to a gene: 9. This clonotype was counted at least ten times. What it binds is unknown. This TCR came from a man aged 35 to 55 with multiple sclerosis. The chain combines TRBV20-1 with TRBJ1-1; 10 bases match TRBD1. The source material was PBMCs. The CDR3 DNA follows: TGCAGTGCTAGAGATGCAGGGACAGGGGTCGGGACTGAAGCTTTCTTT. Amino acid sequence: CSARDAGTGVGTEAFF.